This T cell receptor beta chain was sequenced during a study of radiotherapy plus CTLA-4 blockade in lung cancer. Study-level background: In approximately 17% of patients, objective responses were seen; 25% to 40% had disease control.

General study findings and limits: Early blood T cell clone dynamics, with interferon-beta, were reported to best predict response.

Focal radiation and CTLA-4 blockade (ipilimumab) were tested in chemo-refractory metastatic non-small-cell lung cancer patients. Here immunoSEQ multiplex PCR was the method, and the copy in TCRdb shows in-frame clones only, minus some. The data contain about 83,000 clones, around 79% of them seen just once; the ten biggest clones take up 4%. In its sample, this clone was seen once. Its specificity is not known. This TCR came from a human donor with non-small cell lung cancer who had a partial response to radiotherapy plus ipilimumab. Some clones in this sample may be carry-over from other donors' samples. The input for sequencing was peripheral blood, taken from a patient treated with radiotherapy plus ipilimumab.

The CDR3 here is CASSLGGQPYEQYF. In DNA form, the CDR3 reads TGTGCCAGCAGCTTGGGAGGACAACCTTACGAGCAGTACTTC. This chain uses TRBV5-4 with TRBJ2-7, with D perhaps matching TRBD1 (5 bases). The CDR3 has 14 amino acids. Trimming shortened V by 0 bases and J by 4 bases, and 11 bases separated the two germline ends. Looked up from germline, CDR1 is SGHNT and CDR2 is YYREEE (reference sequence).